This T cell receptor (beta chain) derives from a study of STAT3 mutations in large granular lymphocyte leukemia. As concerns this clone: The antigen is unknown.

Overall study results and limits: Differing intervals and regimens complicate linking therapy response to clone burden. No sample exists from the first appearance of each clone. In about 30% of the 18 patients, new TCR clonotypes emerged after therapy. At least one immunodominant TCR beta clonotype appeared in every T-cell large granular lymphocyte leukemia patient. In several patients, dominant TCR clone burden exceeded STAT3 mutant burden, suggesting STAT3 mutation arose secondarily.

Data came from immunoSEQ multiplex PCR; TCRdb stores just in-frame clones and leaves some out. The table shows about 8,000 clones, with roughly three quarters occurring only once. The V gene's germline CDR1 is KGHSH and CDR2 LQKENI. V was clipped by 4 bases and J by 2 bases; unmatched bases: 7. The CDR3 extends over 15 amino acids. The source material was peripheral blood mononuclear cells. The sequence was obtained from a woman aged 40 to 55 with T-cell large granular lymphocyte leukemia. Some clones in this sample may be carry-over from other donors' samples. The chain has TRBV18 and TRBJ1-2; the match to TRBD1 covers 7 bases. CDR3 region: CASSLTDRANYGYTF. In DNA form, the CDR3 reads TGTGCCAGCTCACTCACCGACAGGGCAAACTATGGCTACACCTTC.